This T cell receptor (beta chain) came from a study of T cell responses to AZD1222 COVID-19 vaccine. The method was immunoSEQ multiplex PCR; TCRdb's version includes in-frame clones alone and lacks a portion of them. The sample consists of more than 110,000 clones, around nine tenths of them appearing once. This clone was recorded once. The sequencing used peripheral blood, collected on day 0 of AZD1222 vaccination. This sequence originates from an adult in good health.

CDR3 region: CASSSAGEKLFF. Written as DNA, the CDR3 is TGTGCCAGCAGTTCCGCGGGTGAAAAACTGTTTTTT. This chain joins TRBV28 and TRBJ1-4, with D hard to call. The germline V and J ends were trimmed by 4 bases and 7 bases, with 7 bases remaining between them. The germline V gene encodes CDR1 MDHEN and CDR2 SYDVKM. CDR3 length equals 12 residues.